Listed here are 28 T cell receptor beta chains from one sample, sequenced in a study of T cells after yellow fever vaccination. TCRdb re-called the 5' RACE reads through MiXCR, storing one row per CDR3 protein. The sample has under 550,000 distinct CDR3 sequences, just over 20% seen once; the top ten hold about a sixth. The sample here was PBMCs, taken approximately 22 days after the first yellow fever vaccination. The receptor source for this set is a man aged 18 to 29 who received the YFV17D yellow fever vaccine.

This clonotype was seen more than once but under ten times. This sequence joins TRBV6-1 and TRBJ2-2; 10 bases align to TRBD2. The length of the CDR3 is 16 residues. Germline trimming cut 5 bases from V and 7 bases from J; bases unmatched to any gene: 10. CDR1 and CDR2 (germline): MNHNS, SASEGT. The CDR3 region is CASSTGLAGAGGELFF. The CDR3 nucleotides are TGTGCCAGCAGTACAGGGCTAGCGGGGGCCGGCGGGGAGCTGTTTTTT.

This clonotype was detected a few times. The CDR3 DNA reads TGTGCCAGCGCCGGATTTTACGGGGGGTACAAGACAGATACGCAGTATTTT. It specifies CASAGFYGGYKTDTQYF. V is TRBV12-3 or TRBV12-4 and J is TRBJ2-3; 7 bases agree with TRBD2. The junction had 17 bases not matched to a gene; V was cut back by 8 bases and J by 3 bases. The CDR3 covers 17 residues.

The J gene is TRBJ2-5, the V gene TRBV18; 8 bases fit TRBD1. This CDR3 is built from 17 residues. V was clipped by 1 base and J by 0 bases; unmatched bases: 7. CDR1 and CDR2 from the germline V gene are KGHSH and LQKENI. This CDR3 reads CASSPRSGQGNQETQYF. The CDR3 coding sequence is TGTGCCAGCTCACCACGGTCCGGACAGGGCAACCAAGAGACCCAGTACTTC.

The gene calls are TRBV11-3 and TRBJ2-1; tentative D call: TRBD2 (5 bases). CDR1 SGHNT and CDR2 YENEEA come from the germline V gene. Trimming stripped 4 bases from V and 3 bases from J, with 13 bases between. The CDR3 is 15 residues long. In DNA, the CDR3 is TGTGCCAGCAGCTCCGGGGTAGCGAGCTACAATGAGCAGTTCTTC. This codes for CASSSGVASYNEQFF. Full variable domain (remainder filled in from reference TRBV11-3 and TRBJ2-1): EAGVVQSPRYKIIEKKQPVAFWCNPISGHNTLYWYLQNLGQGPELLIRYENEEAVDDSQLPKDRFSAERLKGVDSTLKIQPAELGDSAVYLCASSSGVASYNEQFFGPGTRLTVL.

V is TRBV11-2 and J is TRBJ2-1; no definite D call. CDR3 length: 14 residues. The V end lost 0 bases, the J end lost 2 bases, and 5 bases lay between the germline ends. From germline, CDR1 is SGHAT and CDR2 FQNNGV. In DNA, the CDR3 is TGTGCCAGCAGCTTAGACGGCCCCTACAATGAGCAGTTCTTC. This codes for CASSLDGPYNEQFF.

The chain combines TRBV5-4 with TRBJ1-2; unclear D gene. The CDR3 is 15 residues long. V lost 1 base, J lost 3 bases, and 13 bases lay in between. Per the germline V gene, CDR1 is SGHNT and CDR2 is YYREEE (reference sequence). The CDR3 protein is CASSLQSQEYYGYTF. The CDR3 coding sequence is TGTGCCAGCAGCTTGCAATCCCAGGAGTACTATGGCTACACCTTC.

This clonotype was seen only a few times. J is TRBJ1-1 and V is TRBV4-1; no definite D call. The CDR3 covers 15 residues. Trimming left V 2 bases short and J 0 bases short, with 10 bases between. Germline CDR1 is MGHRA and CDR2 is YSYEKL. CDR3 in amino acids: CASSQLNGVNTEAFF. CDR3 nucleotide sequence: TGCGCCAGCAGCCAATTAAATGGGGTGAACACTGAAGCTTTCTTT.

The rearrangement uses TRBV11-2 and TRBJ1-1, with D perhaps TRBD1 (5 bases). The V and J ends lost 5 bases and 4 bases respectively, with 14 bases between them. The CDR3 runs 14 residues. The V gene's germline CDR1 is SGHAT and CDR2 FQNNGV. The CDR3 region is CASSNQGVGTEAFF. The CDR3 DNA follows: TGTGCCAGCAGCAACCAGGGAGTGGGCACTGAAGCTTTCTTT.

The rearrangement uses TRBV30 and TRBJ1-3, with a tentative D call TRBD1 (5 bases). V gave up 4 bases and J gave up 4 bases, with 8 bases separating them. The CDR3 is 12 amino acids. Per the germline V gene, CDR1 is GTSNPN and CDR2 is SVGIG (reference sequence). CDR3 DNA sequence: TGTGCCTGGAAAGGGACCGGAAACACCATATATTTT. Translating it yields CAWKGTGNTIYF.

The chain links TRBV10-3 to TRBJ2-3; D is undetermined. CDR1 is ENHRY and CDR2 is SYGVKD in the germline V gene. The CDR3 length is 13 residues. The chain's CDR3 is CATNSVSTDTQYF. The CDR3, as DNA: TGTGCTACCAACAGCGTGAGCACAGATACGCAGTATTTT.

This CDR3 reads CSVEEGAADTQYF. The CDR3 DNA is TGCAGCGTTGAGGAGGGGGCGGCAGATACGCAGTATTTT. This sequence joins TRBV29-1 and TRBJ2-3; perhaps TRBD1 as D (7 bases). Germline CDR1 is SQVTM and CDR2 is ANQGSEA. The CDR3 has 13 amino acids. V was pared by 3 bases and J by 4 bases, with 11 bases between.

The rearrangement uses TRBV4-2 and TRBJ2-4; 7 nucleotides agree with TRBD1. The V segment lost 4 bases and the J segment 2 bases; nucleotides outside the gene matches: 26. The CDR3 length is 22 residues. Germline assignment: CDR1 LGHNA and CDR2 YNFKEQ. The CDR3 here is CASSPTPSTETGFLLTKNIQYF. The CDR3 nucleotides are TGTGCCAGCAGCCCAACCCCCTCTACCGAGACAGGGTTTCTCTTAACCAAAAACATTCAGTACTTC.

On this clonotype itself: One junction end disagrees with the germline gene, perhaps due to a read error. The rearrangement joins TRBV6-2 or TRBV6-3 to TRBJ2-3, with TRBD1 as a possible D gene (6 bases). CDR3 length equals 15 residues. CDR1 is MNHEY and CDR2 is SVGEGT in the germline V gene. As DNA, the CDR3 is TGTGCCAGCAGCTACTGGGGGCTTAGCACAGATACGCAGTATTTT. It is translated as CASSYWGLSTDTQYF.

This clonotype has only a few counts. The V and J genes are TRBV6-1 and TRBJ1-2; D might be TRBD1 (6 bases). This CDR3 is 13 amino acids long. In germline, CDR1 is MNHNS, CDR2 SASEGT. With 6 bases removed from V and 8 bases from J, the gap between germline ends came to 16 bases. CDR3 DNA: TGTGCCAGCAGCGACTGGGGGCGCAGAGGCTACACCTTC. This encodes CASSDWGRRGYTF.

This clonotype was counted a single time. This chain joins TRBV4-1 and TRBJ2-3; D not resolved. The CDR3 consists of 13 residues. The V end was cut by 0 bases, the J end by 6 bases, with 7 bases between. Looked up from germline, CDR1 is MGHRA and CDR2 is YSYEKL. The DNA of the CDR3 is TGCGCCAGCAGCCAAGACATTCAGGATACGCAGTATTTT. Protein sequence: CASSQDIQDTQYF.

A remark on this clonotype: Mismatch with germline at one junction end may stem from a read error. The CDR3, as DNA: TGCGCCAGCAGCTTGGGGACTAGCGGGGTGGAGAGCCAGTACTTC. Its translation: CASSLGTSGVESQYF. The J gene is TRBJ2-5, the V gene TRBV5-1, with 12 bases matching TRBD2. In germline, CDR1 is SGHRS, CDR2 YFSETQ. The CDR3 totals 15 residues.

The chain is built from TRBV4-3 and TRBJ2-1; no clear D gene. The CDR3 consists of 14 residues. The germline gives CDR1 LGHNA, CDR2 YSLEER. The V gene lost 1 base and the J gene lost 9 bases, with 13 bases spanning the gap. The CDR3 nucleotides read TGCGCCAGCAGCCAAGTAACGGTAGGGCGTGAGCAGTTCTTC. Encoded protein: CASSQVTVGREQFF.

The chain uses TRBV4-3 and TRBJ2-3; D call uncertain. CDR1 and CDR2 (germline): LGHNA, YSLEER. V lost 0 bases and J 8 bases, leaving 6 bases between the germline ends. This CDR3 is built from 12 residues. The CDR3 coding sequence is TGCGCCAGCAGCCAAGACCCGGGTACGCAGTATTTT. Protein sequence: CASSQDPGTQYF.

The CDR3 is CSARGPGGLYEQYF. In nucleotides, the CDR3 is TGCAGTGCTAGAGGGCCGGGAGGGCTCTACGAGCAGTACTTC. The J gene is TRBJ2-7, the V gene TRBV20-1; 8 positions match TRBD2. V gave up 1 base and J gave up 3 bases; unmatched junction bases: 5. The germline V gene encodes CDR1 DFQATT and CDR2 SNEGSKA (reference sequence). This CDR3 contains 14 residues.

The V call is TRBV12-3 or TRBV12-4, the J call TRBJ2-1; D remains unclear. V gave up 2 bases and J gave up 0 bases, with 8 bases separating them. This CDR3 spans 15 amino acids. CDR3 nucleotides: TGTGCCAGCAGTTTACTGGGGATCTCCTACAATGAGCAGTTCTTC. Its translation is CASSLLGISYNEQFF.

The V gene is TRBV27, the J gene TRBJ2-7; D possibly corresponds to TRBD1 (5 bases). Germline assignment: CDR1 MNHEY and CDR2 SMNVEV (reference sequence). The CDR3 loop spans 13 amino acids. Trimming removed 6 bases from V and 2 bases from J, with 11 bases in between. DNA for the CDR3: TGTGCCAGCAGCAGGAGACAGACCTACGAGCAGTACTTC. Its protein is CASSRRQTYEQYF.

This clonotype came up a few times. This chain joins TRBV10-3 and TRBJ2-1; weak D call: TRBD2 (5 bases). Trimming pared 6 bases from V and 6 bases from J, leaving 18 bases between. CDR1 is ENHRY and CDR2 is SYGVKD in the germline V gene. The CDR3 is 15 amino acids. This chain's CDR3 is CAISPGEPSGNEQFF. CDR3 sequence (DNA): TGTGCCATCAGCCCCGGGGAGCCCTCGGGCAATGAGCAGTTCTTC.

The gene calls are TRBV6-6 and TRBJ1-1; D is ambiguous. The CDR3 extends over 13 amino acids. Germline V gives CDR1 MNHNY, CDR2 SVGAGI (reference sequence). Trimming pared 7 bases from V and 7 bases from J, leaving 16 bases between. The CDR3 nucleotides are TGTGCCAGCACCTATGGGAGAGGGAATGAAGCTTTCTTT. It encodes CASTYGRGNEAFF.

This sequence joins TRBV12-5 and TRBJ2-3; unclear D gene. With 10 bases removed from V and 5 bases from J, the gap between germline ends came to 16 bases. The CDR3 consists of 13 residues. Germline CDR1 is LGHNT and CDR2 is FRNRAP. The DNA of the CDR3 is TGTGCTATTCCTTCGGACCAGATAGATACGCAGTATTTT. Its protein is CAIPSDQIDTQYF.

This clonotype turned up a few times. The chain has TRBV29-1 and TRBJ2-6; D possibly corresponds to TRBD2 (5 bases). The V gene lost 4 bases and the J gene lost 1 base, with 14 bases spanning the gap. This CDR3 has 16 residues. Germline CDR1 reads SQVTM; CDR2 reads ANQGSEA. This CDR3 is CSVGTDFESGANVLTF. The CDR3 DNA sequence: TGCAGCGTTGGCACGGACTTCGAGTCTGGGGCCAACGTCCTGACTTTC.

The V call is TRBV10-3, the J call TRBJ1-4; D is unclear. Trimming removed 10 bases at V and 6 bases at J, with 21 bases between. CDR3 size: 15 residues. Germline V gives CDR1 ENHRY, CDR2 SYGVKD. The CDR3 DNA reads as TGTGCCACCGGAGGTCCGGGTGTACGGGATGAAAAACTGTTTTTT. Its translation is CATGGPGVRDEKLFF.

CDR3 DNA sequence: TGTGCCAGCAGCTCAGGGAGTTTTGAGCAGTTCTTC. As protein: CASSSGSFEQFF. The J gene is TRBJ2-1, the V gene TRBV7-8; either TRBD1 or TRBD2 may supply D (5 bases each). V was trimmed by 4 bases and J by 9 bases, leaving 10 bases between them. Germline-derived CDR1 and CDR2 are SGHVS and FQNEAQ. CDR3 length: 12 amino acids. Drawing the rest from reference TRBV7-8 and TRBJ2-1, the complete variable domain is GAGVSQSPRYKVAKRGQDVALRCDPISGHVSLFWYQQALGQGPEFLTYFQNEAQLDKSGLPSDRFFAERPEGSVSTLKIQRTQQEDSAVYLCASSSGSFEQFFGPGTRLTVL.

This clonotype was observed a handful of times. J is TRBJ1-1 and V is TRBV6-2 or TRBV6-3; no definite D call. V was cut by 2 bases and J by 3 bases, with 10 bases left in between. Germline V CDR1 and CDR2: MNHEY, SVGEGT. The CDR3 sequence is 14 residues long. This chain's CDR3 is CASSYTPSHTEAFF. The CDR3, as DNA: TGTGCCAGCAGTTACACCCCCTCCCACACTGAAGCTTTCTTT.